This TCR beta chain is drawn from a study of cytomegalovirus exposure and HLA in healthy donors. Study outcomes and limitations: With DRB1 most and HLA-C fewest, TCR association rates differed between HLA loci in a later analysis.

The PCR had 60 Vbeta and 13 Jbeta primers. Only in-frame clones appear in the TCRdb table, and some are missing; sequencing was by immunoSEQ multiplex PCR. The repertoire holds about 170,000 clones, 62% seen once, with around 3.2% in the top ten. About this clone: Its antigen is as yet unknown.

Germline V gene lookup returns CDR1 SGHAT and CDR2 FQNNGV. This CDR3 has 15 residues. V lost 5 bases and J 8 bases, leaving 21 bases between the germline ends. The sample comprised PBMCs. This clonotype originated in a man in his forties in good health and CMV-seronegative. The chain joins TRBV11-2 to TRBJ1-2; D is perhaps TRBD1 (6 bases). The CDR3 loop is CASSQAGTPFDGYTF. CDR3 DNA: TGTGCCAGCAGCCAAGCCGGGACACCGTTCGACGGCTACACCTTC. Using reference TRBV11-2 and TRBJ1-2 for the parts outside the CDR3, the full variable domain is EAGVAQSPRYKIIEKRQSVAFWCNPISGHATLYWYQQILGQGPKLLIQFQNNGVVDDSQLPKDRFSAERLKGVDSTLKIQPAKLEDSAVYLCASSQAGTPFDGYTFGSGTRLTVV.